This T cell receptor beta chain was obtained from a study of long-term antiretroviral therapy in people with HIV. Whole-study results and caveats: The study collected no data on ART adherence, viral resistance or therapy changes. Clones with expansion before ART led the repertoire at all time points.

There are 15 residues in the CDR3. Germline CDR1 MDHEN, CDR2 SYDVKM. V lost 5 bases and J lost 2, with 14 bases in between. Held in samples before DNA extraction were about 0.85-10 million cryopreserved PBMC. The assay, immunoSEQ v3.0, was run at survey level. Target depth was roughly 40,000-55,000 T-cell genomes per sample. Method: immunoSEQ multiplex PCR; TCRdb's copy keeps in-frame clones and lacks some. The data contain about 38,000 clones, roughly 80% of them seen just once; the ten biggest clones take up more than 4.5%. As for this clone: No antigen is known for it.

The receptor's source is a man between 18 and 29 years old with HIV. The sample here was unsorted PBMCs, taken 1.5 years after starting antiretroviral therapy. J is TRBJ2-3 and V is TRBV28; maybe TRBD2 (6 bases). The CDR3 bases are TGTGCCAGCAGTGTGGGCGGGATAATCACAGATACGCAGTATTTT. It encodes CASSVGGIITDTQYF.